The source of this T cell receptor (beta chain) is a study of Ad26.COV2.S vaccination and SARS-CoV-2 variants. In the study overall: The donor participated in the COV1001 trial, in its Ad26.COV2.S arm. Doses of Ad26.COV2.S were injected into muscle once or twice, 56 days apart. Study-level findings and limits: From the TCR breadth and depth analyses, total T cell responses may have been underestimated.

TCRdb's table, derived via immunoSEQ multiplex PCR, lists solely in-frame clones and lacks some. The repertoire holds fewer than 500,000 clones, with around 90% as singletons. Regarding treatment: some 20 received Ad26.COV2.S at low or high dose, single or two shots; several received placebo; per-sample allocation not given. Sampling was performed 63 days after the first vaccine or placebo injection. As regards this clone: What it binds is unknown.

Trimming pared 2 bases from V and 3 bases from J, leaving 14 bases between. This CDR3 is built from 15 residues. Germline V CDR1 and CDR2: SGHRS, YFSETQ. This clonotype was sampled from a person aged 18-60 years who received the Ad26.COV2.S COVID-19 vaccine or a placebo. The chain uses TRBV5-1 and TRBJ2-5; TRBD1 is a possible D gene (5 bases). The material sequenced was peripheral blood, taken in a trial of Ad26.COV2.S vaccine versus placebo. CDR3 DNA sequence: TGCGCCAGCAGCTTTGCAGGGTACGACGAAGAGACCCAGTACTTC. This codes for CASSFAGYDEETQYF.